A single sample is the source of the 18 T cell receptor beta chains below, sequenced in a study of identical twins. Via MiXCR, TCRdb re-called the 5' RACE reads, giving one row per CDR3 protein. The sample gives fewer than 450,000 distinct CDR3 sequences, 7% to 9.5% of which show up once; roughly 8.9% is in the top ten. The sequenced material came from naive T cells sorted from blood. The receptors derive from a woman in her 50s in good health.

This clonotype was seen at least ten times. CDR3 coding DNA: TGTGCCAGGGCACAGGGAATGGAGCTGTTTTTT. Translated, it gives CARAQGMELFF. This chain connects TRBV7-2 to TRBJ2-2, with D tentatively TRBD1 (6 bases). V was trimmed by 9 bases and J by 10 bases, leaving 12 bases between them. This CDR3 is built from 11 residues. In germline, CDR1 is SGHTA, CDR2 FQGNSA.

V and J are TRBV5-6 and TRBJ2-1; D is possibly TRBD1 or TRBD2 (6 bases each). Trimming removed 0 bases at V and 9 bases at J, with 13 bases between. This CDR3 has 14 residues. CDR1 and CDR2 from the germline V gene are SGHDT and YYEEEE. This chain's CDR3 is CASSLVKGGGEQFF. The CDR3 DNA follows: TGTGCCAGCAGCTTGGTAAAGGGGGGTGGTGAGCAGTTCTTC.

This chain links TRBV29-1 with TRBJ2-4; no clear D. The CDR3 runs to 12 residues. Germline CDR1 SQVTM, CDR2 ANQGSEA. Deletions cut 5 bases from V and 5 bases from J, with 10 bases between. The chain's CDR3 is CSVLAGENIQYF. The CDR3 bases are TGCAGCGTTTTGGCCGGCGAAAACATTCAGTACTTC.

The sample holds a few counts of this clonotype. The chain combines TRBV12-3 or TRBV12-4 with TRBJ1-2, with a possible D match to TRBD1 (5 bases). Between the trimmed V and J ends, which lost 5 bases and 5 bases, there was a span of 15 bases. The CDR3 has 14 amino acids. DNA for the CDR3: TGTGCCAGCAGTAGAGGGACTACACAGTATGGCTACACCTTC. Translated, it gives CASSRGTTQYGYTF.

This clonotype was seen many times. V and J are TRBV5-1 and TRBJ2-1, with a tentative D call TRBD2 (6 bases). This CDR3 comprises 17 residues. Germline V lookup: CDR1 SGHRS, CDR2 YFSETQ. V was pared by 4 bases and J by 0 bases, with 17 bases between. The CDR3 DNA reads TGCGCCAGCAGCGAAGACGGAGCTAGCGCCTCCTACAATGAGCAGTTCTTC. The encoded protein is CASSEDGASASYNEQFF. Based on the CDR3 plus reference TRBV5-1 and TRBJ2-1, the full variable domain is KAGVTQTPRYLIKTRGQQVTLSCSPISGHRSVSWYQQTPGQGLQFLFEYFSETQRNKGNFPGRFSGRQFSNSRSEMNVSTLELGDSALYLCASSEDGASASYNEQFFGPGTRLTVL.

The CDR3 DNA reads TGTGCCAGCAGCTTAGGTTACGGGTATACCACCGGGGAGCTGTTTTTT. Translation: CASSLGYGYTTGELFF. The rearrangement uses TRBV11-2 and TRBJ2-2; D is uncertain. V shed 1 base and J shed 4 bases, with 13 bases lying between them. This CDR3 contains 16 residues. Germline V gene sequence: CDR1 SGHAT, CDR2 FQNNGV.

Many counts were recorded for this clonotype. This chain uses TRBV20-1 with TRBJ2-7; the D is unclear. CDR3 length equals 12 residues. Trimming pared 6 bases from V and 5 bases from J, leaving 14 bases between. Germline V gene data show CDR1 as DFQATT and CDR2 as SNEGSKA (reference sequence). CDR3 amino acids: CSAGGLPNEQYF. CDR3 bases: TGCAGTGCCGGCGGCCTTCCAAACGAGCAGTACTTC.

About this clonotype: Given a much more abundant clone one base away, this may be a read error. The genes are TRBV7-9 and TRBJ2-2; the match to TRBD2 covers 12 bases. Per germline, CDR1 SEHNR and CDR2 FQNEAQ (reference sequence). The CDR3 loop spans 16 amino acids. CDR3 nucleotide sequence: TGTGCCAGCAGCTCTACTAGCGGGAGGCCCACCGGGGAGCCGTTTTTT. Amino acids: CASSSTSGRPTGEPFF.

This clonotype was seen more than once but under ten times. V is TRBV28 and J is TRBJ2-7, with 8 bases that match TRBD1. V shed 6 bases and J 5 bases; nucleotides not matched to a gene: 12. The CDR3 covers 15 residues. The V gene's germline CDR1 is MDHEN and CDR2 SYDVKM. Here the CDR3 reads CASSLQDRDPDEQYF. The CDR3 DNA reads TGTGCCAGCAGCCTCCAGGACAGGGACCCAGACGAGCAGTACTTC.

The chain uses TRBV10-3 and TRBJ2-1; TRBD2 matches 12 bases. CDR1 is ENHRY and CDR2 is SYGVKD in the germline V gene. Germline trimming cut 7 bases from V and 4 bases from J; bases unmatched to any gene: 5. The CDR3 is made up of 15 amino acids. The DNA for the CDR3 is TGTGCCATCAACGCGGGACTAGCGGGTTACAATGAGCAGTTCTTC. It translates to CAINAGLAGYNEQFF.

There are a few counts of this clonotype. This chain's CDR3 is CASSLAGLAGADNEQFF. Written as DNA, the CDR3 is TGCGCCAGCAGCTTGGCGGGGCTAGCGGGAGCAGATAATGAGCAGTTCTTC. The chain is built from TRBV5-1 and TRBJ2-1, with 10 bases that match TRBD2. V dropped 0 bases and J dropped 7; count of bases not matched to a gene: 10. The CDR3 spans 17 residues. Germline V gene lookup returns CDR1 SGHRS and CDR2 YFSETQ.

This clonotype was detected many times. The chain is built from TRBV7-9 and TRBJ2-5; 8 bases are a match to TRBD1. The CDR3 sequence is 15 residues long. Germline V CDR1 and CDR2: SEHNR, FQNEAQ (reference sequence). J lost 4 bases, V lost 8 bases, and 12 bases had no gene match. The CDR3 DNA reads as TGTGCCAGCCTCCGAGACAGGGGCGTAGGAGAGACCCAGTACTTC. Amino acids: CASLRDRGVGETQYF.

This clonotype was found many times. V and J are TRBV5-1 and TRBJ2-5; TRBD2 is a possible D gene (5 bases). Trimming removed 4 bases at V and 2 bases at J, with 12 bases between. There are 14 residues in the CDR3. Germline V gene sequence: CDR1 SGHRS, CDR2 YFSETQ. CDR3 DNA: TGCGCCAGCAGCCCGAGGGTACTACAAGAGACCCAGTACTTC. The encoded protein is CASSPRVLQETQYF.

V is TRBV5-1 and J is TRBJ1-6; no clear D gene. The CDR3 is made up of 15 amino acids. Germline CDR1 SGHRS, CDR2 YFSETQ. Between the trimmed V and J ends, which lost 0 bases and 7 bases, there was a span of 11 bases. CDR3 sequence reads: CASSLAPMGNSPLHF. The CDR3 nucleotides are TGCGCCAGCAGCTTGGCTCCTATGGGAAATTCACCCCTCCACTTT.

In this sample, this clonotype turned up many times. V is TRBV24-1 and J is TRBJ2-1; TRBD1 agrees at 10 bases. Germline V gene lookup returns CDR1 KGHDR and CDR2 SFDVKD. This CDR3 has 16 residues. V shed 4 bases and J 3 bases; nucleotides not matched to a gene: 5. CDR3 loop: CATSDWGQGLYNEQFF. Here the CDR3 DNA reads TGTGCCACCAGTGACTGGGGACAGGGGCTCTACAATGAGCAGTTCTTC.

V gene TRBV12-3 or TRBV12-4 combines with J gene TRBJ2-6; TRBD2 might be the D (6 bases). V shed 5 bases and J shed 5 bases, with 16 bases lying between them. The CDR3 length is 16 residues. The CDR3 bases are TGTGCCAGCAGTCTGGGACTTCCGAAAAGGGCCAACGTCCTGACTTTC. Translation: CASSLGLPKRANVLTF.

In this sample, this clonotype turned up a few times. The chain is built from TRBV20-1 and TRBJ2-1; D is possibly TRBD1 or TRBD2 (7 bases each). The germline V gene encodes CDR1 DFQATT and CDR2 SNEGSKA (reference sequence). V was shortened by 6 bases and J by 6 bases, with 18 bases between the two germline ends. This CDR3 is 14 amino acids long. CDR3 sequence (DNA): TGCAGTGCCCCCGACAGGGACTATACCAATGAGCAGTTCTTC. This encodes CSAPDRDYTNEQFF.

This clonotype has ten or more counts. CDR3 in amino acids: CASSFQGGEQYF. CDR3 in DNA: TGTGCCAGCAGTTTCCAGGGGGGGGAGCAGTACTTC. The chain recombines TRBV27 with TRBJ2-7; D could derive from TRBD1 or TRBD2 (7 bases each). The CDR3 is 12 amino acids. The ends were cut back, 3 bases at V and 7 bases at J, with 10 bases in the middle. Germline loops: CDR1 MNHEY, CDR2 SMNVEV (reference sequence).